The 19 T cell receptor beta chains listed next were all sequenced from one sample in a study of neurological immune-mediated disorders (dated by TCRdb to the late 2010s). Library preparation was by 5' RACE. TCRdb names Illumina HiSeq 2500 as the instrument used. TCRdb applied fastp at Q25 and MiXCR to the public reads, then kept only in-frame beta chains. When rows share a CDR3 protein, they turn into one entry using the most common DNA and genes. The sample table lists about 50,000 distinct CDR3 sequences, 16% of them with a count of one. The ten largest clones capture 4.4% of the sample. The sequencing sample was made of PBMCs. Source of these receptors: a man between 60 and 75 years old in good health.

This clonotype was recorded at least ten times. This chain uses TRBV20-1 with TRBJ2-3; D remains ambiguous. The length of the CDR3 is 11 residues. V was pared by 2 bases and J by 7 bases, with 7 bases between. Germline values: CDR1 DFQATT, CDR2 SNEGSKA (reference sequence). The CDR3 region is CSARPTHTQYF. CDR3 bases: TGCAGTGCTAGACCCACTCATACGCAGTATTTT.

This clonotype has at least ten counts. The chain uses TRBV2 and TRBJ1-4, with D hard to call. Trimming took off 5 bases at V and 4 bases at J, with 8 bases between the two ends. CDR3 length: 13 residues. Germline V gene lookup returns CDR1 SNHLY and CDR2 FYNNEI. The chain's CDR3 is CASSRDRNEKLFF. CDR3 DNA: TGTGCCAGCAGTCGCGACCGTAATGAAAAACTGTTTTTT. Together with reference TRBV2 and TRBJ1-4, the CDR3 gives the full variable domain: EPEVTQTPSHQVTQMGQEVILRCVPISNHLYFYWYRQILGQKVEFLVSFYNNEISEKSEIFDDQFSVERPDGSNFTLKIRSTKLEDSAMYFCASSRDRNEKLFFGSGTQLSVL.

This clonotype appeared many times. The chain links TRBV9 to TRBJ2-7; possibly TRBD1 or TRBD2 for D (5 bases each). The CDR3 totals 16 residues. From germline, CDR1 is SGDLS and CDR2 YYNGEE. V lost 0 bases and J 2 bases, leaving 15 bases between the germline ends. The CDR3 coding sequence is TGTGCCAGCAGCGTAGCAGGGACGGTGGCAACCTACGAGCAGTACTTC. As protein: CASSVAGTVATYEQYF.

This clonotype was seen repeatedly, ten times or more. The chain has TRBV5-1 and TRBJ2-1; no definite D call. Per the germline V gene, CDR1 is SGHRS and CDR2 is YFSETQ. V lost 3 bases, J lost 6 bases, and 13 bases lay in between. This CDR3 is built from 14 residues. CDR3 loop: CASSYGPNPNEQFF. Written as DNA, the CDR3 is TGCGCCAGCAGCTACGGACCCAATCCCAATGAGCAGTTCTTC.

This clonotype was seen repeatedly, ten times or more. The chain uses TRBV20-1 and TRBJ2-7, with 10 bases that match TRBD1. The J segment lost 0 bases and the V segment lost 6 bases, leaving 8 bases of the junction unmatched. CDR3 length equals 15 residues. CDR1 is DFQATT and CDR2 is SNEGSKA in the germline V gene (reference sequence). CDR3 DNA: TGCAGTGCCACCCCCCGGGACAGGGGCTCCTACGAGCAGTACTTC. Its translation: CSATPRDRGSYEQYF.

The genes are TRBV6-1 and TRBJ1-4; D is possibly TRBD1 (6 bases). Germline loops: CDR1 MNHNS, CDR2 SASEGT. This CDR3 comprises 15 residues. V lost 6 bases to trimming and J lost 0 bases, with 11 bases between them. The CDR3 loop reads CASRRTVATNEKLFF. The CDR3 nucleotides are TGTGCCAGCAGGCGGACAGTTGCAACTAATGAAAAACTGTTTTTT.

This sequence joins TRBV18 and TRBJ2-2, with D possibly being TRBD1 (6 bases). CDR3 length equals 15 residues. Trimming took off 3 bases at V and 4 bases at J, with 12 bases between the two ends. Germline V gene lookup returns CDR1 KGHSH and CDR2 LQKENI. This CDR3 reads CASSPGRTATGELFF. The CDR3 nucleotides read TGTGCCAGCTCACCCGGACGGACAGCCACCGGGGAGCTGTTTTTT. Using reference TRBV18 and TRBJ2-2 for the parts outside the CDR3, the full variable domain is NAGVMQNPRHLVRRRGQEARLRCSPMKGHSHVYWYRQLPEEGLKFMVYLQKENIIDESGMPKERFSAEFPKEGPSILRIQQVVRGDSAAYFCASSPGRTATGELFFGEGSRLTVL.

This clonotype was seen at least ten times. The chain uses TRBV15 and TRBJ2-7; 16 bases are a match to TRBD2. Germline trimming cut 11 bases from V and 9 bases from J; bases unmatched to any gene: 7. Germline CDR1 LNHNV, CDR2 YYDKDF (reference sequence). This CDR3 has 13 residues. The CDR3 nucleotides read TGTGCCTCCGGGACTAGCGGGAGGGGAAGGCAGTACTTC. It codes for CASGTSGRGRQYF.

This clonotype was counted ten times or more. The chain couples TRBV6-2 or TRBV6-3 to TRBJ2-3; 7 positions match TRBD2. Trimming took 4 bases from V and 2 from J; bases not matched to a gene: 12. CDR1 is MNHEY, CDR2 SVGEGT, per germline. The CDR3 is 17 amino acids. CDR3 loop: CASSLRMEAGITDTQYF. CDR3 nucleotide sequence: TGTGCCAGCAGTTTGAGGATGGAAGCGGGGATCACAGATACGCAGTATTTT.

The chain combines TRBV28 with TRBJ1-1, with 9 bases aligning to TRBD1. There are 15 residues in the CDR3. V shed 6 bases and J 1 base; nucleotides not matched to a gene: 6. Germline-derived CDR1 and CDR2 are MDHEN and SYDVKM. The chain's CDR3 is CASRPTGGWNTEAFF. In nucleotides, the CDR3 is TGTGCCAGCAGGCCGACAGGGGGGTGGAACACTGAAGCTTTCTTT.

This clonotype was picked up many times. The chain's CDR3 is CATSDWTGGTGELFF. For the CDR3, the DNA is TGTGCCACCAGTGACTGGACAGGGGGCACCGGGGAGCTGTTTTTT. The J gene is TRBJ2-2, the V gene TRBV24-1; 10 nucleotides agree with TRBD1. Per germline, CDR1 KGHDR and CDR2 SFDVKD. The CDR3 covers 15 residues. With V trimmed by 4 bases and J by 4 bases, 2 bases remained unmatched.

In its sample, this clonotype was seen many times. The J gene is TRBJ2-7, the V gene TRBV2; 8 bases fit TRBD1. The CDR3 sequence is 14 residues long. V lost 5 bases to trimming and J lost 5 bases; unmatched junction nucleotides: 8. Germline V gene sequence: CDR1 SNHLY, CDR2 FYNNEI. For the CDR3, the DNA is TGTGCCAGCAGTTTATCAGGGGGCGAAGACGAGCAGTACTTC. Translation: CASSLSGGEDEQYF.

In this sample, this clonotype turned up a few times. CDR3 amino acids: CSASGAGREQYF. The DNA of the CDR3 is TGCAGTGCTAGCGGAGCAGGGAGGGAGCAGTACTTC. This chain connects TRBV20-1 to TRBJ2-7; maybe TRBD2 (6 bases). The V gene lost 3 bases and the J gene lost 7 bases, with 13 bases spanning the gap. CDR3 length: 12 amino acids. Per the germline V gene, CDR1 is DFQATT and CDR2 is SNEGSKA (reference sequence).

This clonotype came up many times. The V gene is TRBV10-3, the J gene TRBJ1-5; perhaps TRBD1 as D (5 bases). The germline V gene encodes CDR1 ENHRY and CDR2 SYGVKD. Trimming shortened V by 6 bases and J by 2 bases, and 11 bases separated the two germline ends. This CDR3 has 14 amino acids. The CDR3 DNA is TGTGCCATCAGACCCGGGGACGGCAATCAGCCCCAGCATTTT. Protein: CAIRPGDGNQPQHF.

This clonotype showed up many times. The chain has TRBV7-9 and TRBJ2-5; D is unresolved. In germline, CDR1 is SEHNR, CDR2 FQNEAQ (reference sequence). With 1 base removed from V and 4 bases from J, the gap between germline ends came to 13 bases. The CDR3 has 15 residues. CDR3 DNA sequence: TGTGCCAGCAGCTTAGTGGTACCTCAGACAGAGACCCAGTACTTC. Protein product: CASSLVVPQTETQYF.

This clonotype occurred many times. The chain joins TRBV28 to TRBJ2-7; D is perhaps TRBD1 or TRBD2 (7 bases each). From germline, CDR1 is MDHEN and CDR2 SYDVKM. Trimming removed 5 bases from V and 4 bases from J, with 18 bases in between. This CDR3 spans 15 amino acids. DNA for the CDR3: TGTGCCAGCAGTCCCTCAGGGGGGAGGGGGTACGAGCAGTACTTC. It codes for CASSPSGGRGYEQYF.

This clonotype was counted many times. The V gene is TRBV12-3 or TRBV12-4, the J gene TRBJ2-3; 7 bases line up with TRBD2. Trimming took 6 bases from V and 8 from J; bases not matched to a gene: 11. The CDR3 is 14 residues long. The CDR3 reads CASSAGLGGGTQYF. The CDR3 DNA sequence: TGTGCCAGCAGCGCAGGGTTGGGGGGGGGTACGCAGTATTTT.

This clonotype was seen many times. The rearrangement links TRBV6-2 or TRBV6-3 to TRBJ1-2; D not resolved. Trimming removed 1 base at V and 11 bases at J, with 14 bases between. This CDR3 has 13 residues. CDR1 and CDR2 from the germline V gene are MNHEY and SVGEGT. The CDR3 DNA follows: TGTGCCAGCAGTTACTTCAGGACCCCTGGATACACCTTC. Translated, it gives CASSYFRTPGYTF.

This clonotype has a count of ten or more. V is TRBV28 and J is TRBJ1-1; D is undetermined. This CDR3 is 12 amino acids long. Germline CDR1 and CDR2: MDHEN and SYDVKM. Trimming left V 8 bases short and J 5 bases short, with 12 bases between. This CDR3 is CASPRVWTEAFF. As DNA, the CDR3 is TGTGCCAGCCCGCGGGTGTGGACTGAAGCTTTCTTT.